The 10 T cell receptor beta chains reported below all come from one sample, sequenced in a study of shared clonotypes between healthy human individuals (dated by TCRdb to the early 2020s). For the CD8 naive samples, CD45RO-negative cells were positively selected for CCR7, yielding a CD45RA+CCR7+ population from which TemRA cells were excluded. The receptor library was made with the immunoSEQ multiplex PCR assay. TCRdb stores this immuneACCESS table with in-frame sequences only. Part of the clones is absent; in the studies checked, under half of the shortfall reflects unresolved V genes, and no reason is known for the rest. The sample table lists 2 million to 2.5 million clones, 93% of them with a count of one. Around 1.7% of the sample belongs to the ten largest clones. Sequenced input: naive CD8+ T cells from PBMCs. The sample's cell subset or site, from its label and the paper: CD45RA+CCR7+. The receptors here all came from a man between 18 and 29 years old in good health. Some clones in this sample may be carry-over from other donors' samples.

The genes are TRBV9 and TRBJ2-1; D unclear. V lost 3 bases and J 2 bases, leaving 12 bases between the germline ends. CDR3 length: 15 residues. The V gene's germline CDR1 is SGDLS and CDR2 YYNGEE. This CDR3 reads CASSADPVAYNEQFF. In DNA, the CDR3 is TGTGCCAGCAGCGCGGACCCCGTGGCCTACAATGAGCAGTTCTTC.

This clone was recorded only once. The chain joins TRBV30 to TRBJ1-1; TRBD1 is a possible D gene (5 bases). Per the germline V gene, CDR1 is GTSNPN and CDR2 is SVGIG (reference sequence). V was shortened by 2 bases and J by 0 bases, with 10 bases between the two germline ends. The CDR3 has 14 residues. The CDR3 sequence is CAWSSPGVNTEAFF. The CDR3 DNA reads as TGTGCCTGGAGTTCGCCGGGGGTGAACACTGAAGCTTTCTTT.

The chain is built from TRBV6-5 and TRBJ1-1; D not resolved. Germline V CDR1 and CDR2: MNHEY, SVGAGI. V was clipped by 0 bases and J by 1 base, with 9 bases between them. The CDR3 has 15 amino acids. The CDR3 DNA reads as TGTGCCAGCAGTTACTCCGGACTGACGAACACTGAAGCTTTCTTT. It yields the protein CASSYSGLTNTEAFF.

For this clone: Distinct nucleotide sequences in the sample also encode this CDR3. The chain employs TRBV7-3 and TRBJ2-3, with 12 positions matching TRBD2. The CDR3 spans 14 residues. After removal of 5 bases from V and 5 bases from J, the junction contained 2 bases not matched to a gene. CDR1 SGHTA and CDR2 FQGTGA come from the germline V gene. CDR3: CASSPGLAGDTQYF. The CDR3 nucleotides are TGTGCCAGCAGCCCGGGACTAGCGGGAGATACGCAGTATTTT.

For this clone: Other nucleotide sequences in the sample specify the same CDR3. The CDR3 loop reads CASSFQETQYF. In nucleotides, the CDR3 is TGTGCCAGCAGCTTCCAAGAGACCCAGTACTTC. V usage is TRBV7-9 and J usage is TRBJ2-5; D gene ambiguous. V lost 3 bases and J 1 base, leaving 0 bases between the germline ends. The CDR3 sequence is 11 residues long. Looked up from germline, CDR1 is SEHNR and CDR2 is FQNEAQ (reference sequence).

The chain employs TRBV19 and TRBJ2-1, with 10 bases that match TRBD2. Germline V lookup: CDR1 LNHDA, CDR2 SQIVND (reference sequence). The CDR3 sequence is 13 residues long. Trimming removed 9 bases from V and 4 bases from J; junction bases left unmatched: 3. This CDR3 reads CASGLAVYNEQFF. In nucleotides, the CDR3 is TGTGCCAGCGGACTAGCGGTTTACAATGAGCAGTTCTTC.

The chain couples TRBV5-4 to TRBJ1-1; D is unresolved. Germline values: CDR1 SGHNT, CDR2 YYREEE (reference sequence). Trimming removed 7 bases at V and 2 bases at J, with 18 bases between. CDR3 length equals 15 residues. CDR3 amino acids: CASGLSGILNTEAFF. The CDR3 DNA follows: TGTGCCAGCGGTTTGTCGGGGATCCTTAACACTGAAGCTTTCTTT.

This chain joins TRBV30 and TRBJ2-3; D may be TRBD2 (5 bases). The CDR3 has 15 residues. The V and J ends lost 0 bases and 5 bases respectively, with 15 bases between them. Germline V gene sequence: CDR1 GTSNPN, CDR2 SVGIG (reference sequence). The CDR3 bases are TGTGCCTGGAGTGTAAGGGAGCCAGTTGGAGATACGCAGTATTTT. Translated: CAWSVREPVGDTQYF. The complete variable domain, with remaining parts taken from reference TRBV30 and TRBJ2-3, reads SQTIHQWPATLVQPVGSPLSLECTVEGTSNPNLYWYRQAAGRGLQLLFYSVGIGQISSEVPQNLSASRPQDRQFILSSKKLLLSDSGFYLCAWSVREPVGDTQYFGPGTRLTVL.

The chain links TRBV7-9 to TRBJ1-2; the D is unclear. V lost 4 bases and J 4 bases, leaving 16 bases between the germline ends. Per germline, CDR1 SEHNR and CDR2 FQNEAQ (reference sequence). This CDR3 comprises 15 residues. The CDR3 nucleotides read TGTGCCAGCAGCTCCCGGCAGGCGCCTATCTATGGCTACACCTTC. Its protein is CASSSRQAPIYGYTF.

The sample holds one count of this clone. The gene calls are TRBV18 and TRBJ2-1, with 8 bases identical to TRBD2. The germline CDR1 and CDR2 sequences are KGHSH and LQKENI. The length of the CDR3 is 18 residues. V was clipped by 3 bases and J by 8 bases; unmatched bases: 18. Here the CDR3 DNA reads TGTGCCAGCTCACCCCGACGCGCGGGGGATGGACTAGCACATGAGCAGTTCTTC. Translating it yields CASSPRRAGDGLAHEQFF.